The rows below give T cell receptor beta chains drawn from one sample of a study of OX40 agonist ivuxolimab in advanced cancers. The assay was immunoSEQ multiplex PCR, and TCRdb's table has in-frame clones only and misses some. This table holds approximately 99,000 clones, 80% to 90% found once. The source was CD4+ or CD8+ T cells sorted from blood, collected in a trial of the OX40 agonist ivuxolimab. These receptors all come from an adult with an advanced solid tumor such as melanoma, head and neck, liver or kidney cancer. Each CDR3 is given with its conserved first and last residue. The D gene is left open where the match is weak. A clone size is listed for some rows: how often the clone was seen (once, few, many), or a class if it is expanded.

J | D | size | V | DNA | CDR3
TRBJ1-6 | TRBD1 | . | TRBV2 | TGTGCCAGCAGCGTTGTCCCCCGGGACAGGAATTCACCCCTCCACTTT | CASSVVPRDRNSPLHF
TRBJ2-5 | TRBD1 | . | TRBV5-1 | TGCGCCAGCAGCTTGGCAGGACAGGGCGGAGAGACCCAGTACTTC | CASSLAGQGGETQYF
TRBJ1-2 | . | . | TRBV6-5 | TGTGCCAGCAGTCGGCAGGATCAGGGGAATGGCTACACCTTC | CASSRQDQGNGYTF
TRBJ1-5 | TRBD1 | . | TRBV2 | TGTGCCAGCAGCCTTACAGGGGCCTATCAGCCCCAGCATTTT | CASSLTGAYQPQHF
TRBJ2-3 | . | . | TRBV30 | TGTGCCTGGATCCAGGGGAGCACAGATACGCAGTATTTT | CAWIQGSTDTQYF
TRBJ1-2 | . | . | TRBV7-9 | TGTGCCAGCAGCTTAAATGGGGTTGGCTACACCTTC | CASSLNGVGYTF
TRBJ1-1 | . | . | TRBV19 | TGTGCCAGTAGTATAGTCCGGGGGAACACTGAAGCTTTCTTT | CASSIVRGNTEAFF
TRBJ2-7 | TRBD1 | . | TRBV29-1 | TGCAGCGCCCGGGACAGTGACTACGAGCAGTACTTC | CSARDSDYEQYF
TRBJ2-7 | . | few | TRBV10-1 | TGCGCCAGCAGTGATGGCTACGAGCAGTACTTC | CASSDGYEQYF
TRBJ1-1 | TRBD1 | . | TRBV30 | TGTGCCTGGAGTAAGGGACAGGGGGAAATGGAAGCTTTCTTT | CAWSKGQGEMEAFF
TRBJ1-5 | TRBD1 | . | TRBV6-5 | TGTGCCAGCAGATCGACAGGGGGCGGCAATCAGCCCCAGCATTTT | CASRSTGGGNQPQHF
TRBJ2-2 | TRBD1 | . | TRBV5-1 | TGCGCCAGCAGAGCAACAGGGGCGAACACCGGGGAGCTGTTTTTT | CASRATGANTGELFF
TRBJ1-1 | . | . | TRBV10-3 | TGTGCCATCAGCCCAAGGTTAGACACTGAAGCTTTCTTT | CAISPRLDTEAFF
TRBJ2-2 | . | once | TRBV11-2 | TGTGCCAGCAGCTACCACCCCGGGGCGGTTACGAACACCGGGGAGCTGTTTTTT | CASSYHPGAVTNTGELFF
TRBJ1-5 | . | . | TRBV7-8 | TGTGCCAGCAGCCAGTCAAGTGCGGGGCGCCAGCCCCAGCATTTT | CASSQSSAGRQPQHF
TRBJ2-5 | . | . | TRBV7-3 | TGTGCCAGCAGCCCCGGTGGGCGGGGAGAGACCCAGTACTTC | CASSPGGRGETQYF
TRBJ1-1 | . | . | TRBV27 | TGTGCCAGCAGTCCACATGGTGTGGGCCAGAACACTGAAGCTTTCTTT | CASSPHGVGQNTEAFF
TRBJ2-3 | . | . | TRBV7-8 | TGTGCCAGCAGCATCAAATGGGTGGAAGATACGCAGTATTTT | CASSIKWVEDTQYF
TRBJ1-1 | . | . | TRBV7-2 | TGTGCCAGCAGCTTATGGGACGTTTCTGAAGCTTTCTTT | CASSLWDVSEAFF
TRBJ2-1 | . | few | TRBV4-3 | TGCGCCAGCAGCCAAGAGGAGAGCTCCTACAATGAGCAGTTCTTC | CASSQEESSYNEQFF
TRBJ1-6 | TRBD1 | few | TRBV11-3 | TGTGCCAGCAGCTTAGAACAGGGGGGTTCACCCCTCCACTTT | CASSLEQGGSPLHF
TRBJ1-1 | . | . | TRBV29-1 | TGCAGCGTGGCCGGGACGTTGAACACTGAAGCTTTCTTT | CSVAGTLNTEAFF
TRBJ1-2 | TRBD1 | . | TRBV6-1 | TGTGCCAGCAGTGATGACGGGACAGGGGGCGCAGGCTACACCTTC | CASSDDGTGGAGYTF
TRBJ2-7 | . | few | TRBV4-2 | TGTGCCAGCAGCCAAGGCGGGGACGAGCAGTACTTC | CASSQGGDEQYF
TRBJ2-1 | TRBD2 | once | TRBV11-3 | TGTGCCAGCAGCTCCCGGACTAGCGGGAGTGACAATGAGCAGTTCTTC | CASSSRTSGSDNEQFF
TRBJ2-2 | . | . | TRBV7-9 | TGTGCCAGCAGCTTAGGGGGGGCGAGCACCGGGGAGCTGTTTTTT | CASSLGGASTGELFF
TRBJ2-7 | . | . | TRBV5-1 | TGCGCCAGCAGCTTCGAAGGGAAGTACGAGCAGTACTTC | CASSFEGKYEQYF
TRBJ2-7 | . | . | TRBV28 | TGTGCCAGCAGTAGTACCTACGAGCAGTACTTC | CASSSTYEQYF
TRBJ2-7 | . | once | TRBV4-3 | TGCGCCAGCAGCCAAGATTCTCGAACTAGCCTGTCTGGCGAGCAGTACTTC | CASSQDSRTSLSGEQYF
TRBJ2-5 | . | . | TRBV2 | TGTGCCAGCAGTGAGGCAGCGGAGGCCCAGTACTTC | CASSEAAEAQYF
TRBJ2-3 | . | . | TRBV9 | TGTGCCAGCAGCGTAGCAGGTCCAGGTACGCAGTATTTT | CASSVAGPGTQYF
TRBJ1-3 | . | . | TRBV4-2 | TGTGCCAGCAGTTCCCCCCGGAACACCATATATTTT | CASSSPRNTIYF
TRBJ2-7 | . | . | TRBV9 | TGTGCCAGCAGCGAAACAACAGGGTTCTACGAGCAGTACTTC | CASSETTGFYEQYF
TRBJ1-2 | TRBD1 | . | TRBV19 | TGTGCCAGTAGGGACAGGGTTTATGGCTACACCTTC | CASRDRVYGYTF
TRBJ2-5 | . | . | TRBV5-6 | TGTGCCAGCAGCACGAGGGACGAGACCCAGTACTTC | CASSTRDETQYF
TRBJ1-5 | TRBD1 | once | TRBV10-3 | TGTGCCATCAGTGAGCCCGACAGGGGGATACCTAGCAATCAGCCCCAGCATTTT | CAISEPDRGIPSNQPQHF
TRBJ2-6 | . | . | TRBV5-4 | TGTGCCAGTGGACGTTCTGGGGCCAACGTCCTGACTTTC | CASGRSGANVLTF
TRBJ1-2 | . | . | TRBV19 | TGTGCCAGTAGTATACAGCTAAACAGGGCCACAACGGGTGGCTACACCTTC | CASSIQLNRATTGGYTF
TRBJ1-4 | . | . | TRBV30 | TGTGCCTGGAGCCCTGGGGGCTGGGAAAAACTGTTTTTT | CAWSPGGWEKLFF
TRBJ1-4 | . | . | TRBV19 | TGTGCCAGTAGTATAAACGTACAGAGAGATGAAAAACTGTTTTTT | CASSINVQRDEKLFF